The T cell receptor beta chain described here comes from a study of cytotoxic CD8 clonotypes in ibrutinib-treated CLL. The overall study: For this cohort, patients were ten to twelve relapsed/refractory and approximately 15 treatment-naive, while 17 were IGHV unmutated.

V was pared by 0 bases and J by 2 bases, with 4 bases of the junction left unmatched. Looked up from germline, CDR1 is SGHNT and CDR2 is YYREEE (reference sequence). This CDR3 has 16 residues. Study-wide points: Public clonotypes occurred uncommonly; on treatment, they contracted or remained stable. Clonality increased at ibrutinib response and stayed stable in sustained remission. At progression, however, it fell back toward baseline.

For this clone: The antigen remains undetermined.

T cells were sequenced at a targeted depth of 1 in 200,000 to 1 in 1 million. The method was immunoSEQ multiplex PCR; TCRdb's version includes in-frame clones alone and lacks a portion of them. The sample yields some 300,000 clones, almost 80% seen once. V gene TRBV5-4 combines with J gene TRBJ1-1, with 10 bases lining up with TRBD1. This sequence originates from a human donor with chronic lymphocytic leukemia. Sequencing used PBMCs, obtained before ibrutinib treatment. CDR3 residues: CASSLGTGGYNTEAFF. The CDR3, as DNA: TGTGCCAGCAGCTTGGGGACAGGGGGTTACAACACTGAAGCTTTCTTT.